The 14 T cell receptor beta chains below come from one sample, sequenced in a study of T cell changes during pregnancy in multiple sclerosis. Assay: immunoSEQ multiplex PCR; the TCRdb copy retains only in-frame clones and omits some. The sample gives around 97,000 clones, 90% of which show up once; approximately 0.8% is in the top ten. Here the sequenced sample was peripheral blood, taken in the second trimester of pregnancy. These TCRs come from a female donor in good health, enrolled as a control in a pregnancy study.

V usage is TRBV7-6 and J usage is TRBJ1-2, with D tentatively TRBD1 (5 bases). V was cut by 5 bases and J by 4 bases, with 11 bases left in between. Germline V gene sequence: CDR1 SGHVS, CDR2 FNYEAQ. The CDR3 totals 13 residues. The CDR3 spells CASSPGLTYGYTF. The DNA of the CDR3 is TGTGCCAGCAGCCCAGGGTTGACCTATGGCTACACCTTC.

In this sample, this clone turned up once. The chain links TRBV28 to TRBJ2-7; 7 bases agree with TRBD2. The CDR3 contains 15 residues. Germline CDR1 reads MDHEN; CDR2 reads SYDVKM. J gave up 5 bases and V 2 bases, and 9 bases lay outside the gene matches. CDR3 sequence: CASSLPTSLGDEQYF. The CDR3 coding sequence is TGTGCCAGCAGTTTACCGACTAGCCTGGGAGACGAGCAGTACTTC. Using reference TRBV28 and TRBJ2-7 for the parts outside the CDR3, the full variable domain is DVKVTQSSRYLVKRTGEKVFLECVQDMDHENMFWYRQDPGLGLRLIYFSYDVKMKEKGDIPEGYSVSREKKERFSLILESASTNQTSMYLCASSLPTSLGDEQYFGPGTRLTVT.

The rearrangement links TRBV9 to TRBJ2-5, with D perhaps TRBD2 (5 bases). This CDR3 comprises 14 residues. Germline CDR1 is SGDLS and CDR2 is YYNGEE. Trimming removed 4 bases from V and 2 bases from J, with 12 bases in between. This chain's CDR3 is CASSPRTRQETQYF. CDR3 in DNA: TGTGCCAGCAGCCCCCGAACTAGGCAAGAGACCCAGTACTTC.

The CDR3: CASAGGTYNEQFF. CDR3 DNA: TGTGCCAGCGCAGGGGGGACCTACAATGAGCAGTTCTTC. J is TRBJ2-1 and V is TRBV6-1; the D gene is possibly TRBD1 (7 bases). CDR1 is MNHNS, CDR2 SASEGT, per germline. The CDR3 spans 13 residues. Trimming shortened V by 8 bases and J by 2 bases, and 10 bases separated the two germline ends.

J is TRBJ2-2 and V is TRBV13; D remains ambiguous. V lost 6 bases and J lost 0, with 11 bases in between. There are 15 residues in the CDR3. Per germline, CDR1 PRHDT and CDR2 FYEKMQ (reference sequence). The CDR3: CASSPDSPNTGELFF. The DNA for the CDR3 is TGTGCCAGCAGTCCTGACTCGCCGAACACCGGGGAGCTGTTTTTT.

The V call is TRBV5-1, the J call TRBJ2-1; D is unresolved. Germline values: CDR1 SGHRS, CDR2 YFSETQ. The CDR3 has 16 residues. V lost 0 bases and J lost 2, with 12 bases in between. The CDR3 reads CASSLADNYAYNEQFF. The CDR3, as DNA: TGCGCCAGCAGCTTGGCCGACAATTACGCCTACAATGAGCAGTTCTTC.

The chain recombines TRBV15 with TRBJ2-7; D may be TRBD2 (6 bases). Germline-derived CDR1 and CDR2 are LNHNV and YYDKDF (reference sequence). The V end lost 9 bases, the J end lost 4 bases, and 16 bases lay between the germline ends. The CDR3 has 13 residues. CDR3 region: CATAGGIGYEQYF. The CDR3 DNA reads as TGTGCCACGGCCGGGGGAATCGGGTACGAGCAGTACTTC.

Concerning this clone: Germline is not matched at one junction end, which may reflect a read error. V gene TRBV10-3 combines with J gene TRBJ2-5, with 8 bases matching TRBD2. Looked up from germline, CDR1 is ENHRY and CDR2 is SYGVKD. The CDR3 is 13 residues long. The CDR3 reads CAGLGLDQKTQYF. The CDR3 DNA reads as TGTGCCGGCCTGGGACTAGACCAAAAGACCCAGTACTTC.

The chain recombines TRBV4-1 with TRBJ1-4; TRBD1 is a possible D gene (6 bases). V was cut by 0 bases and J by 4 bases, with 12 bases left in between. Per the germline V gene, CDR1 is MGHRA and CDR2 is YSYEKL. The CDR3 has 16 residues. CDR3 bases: TGCGCCAGCAGCCAAGATATGGACAGCCTTAATGAAAAACTGTTTTTT. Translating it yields CASSQDMDSLNEKLFF.

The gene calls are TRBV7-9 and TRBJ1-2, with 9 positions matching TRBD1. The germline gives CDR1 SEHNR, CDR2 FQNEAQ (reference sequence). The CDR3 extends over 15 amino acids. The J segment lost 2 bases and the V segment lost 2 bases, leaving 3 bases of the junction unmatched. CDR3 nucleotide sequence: TGTGCCAGCAGCTTATCGGGACAGGGAAACTATGGCTACACCTTC. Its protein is CASSLSGQGNYGYTF.

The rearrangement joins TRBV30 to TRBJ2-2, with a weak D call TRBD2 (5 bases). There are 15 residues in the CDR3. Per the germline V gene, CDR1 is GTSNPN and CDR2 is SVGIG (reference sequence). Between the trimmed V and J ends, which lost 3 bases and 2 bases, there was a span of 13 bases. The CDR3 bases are TGTGCCTGGAGGGGTTGGGGAGTAAACACCGGGGAGCTGTTTTTT. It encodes CAWRGWGVNTGELFF.

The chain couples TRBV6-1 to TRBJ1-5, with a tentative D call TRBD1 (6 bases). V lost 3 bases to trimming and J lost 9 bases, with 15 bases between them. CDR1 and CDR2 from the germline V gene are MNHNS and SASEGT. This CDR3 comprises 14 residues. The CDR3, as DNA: TGTGCCAGCAGTGACGAGGGACACCTGGGGCCCCAGCATTTT. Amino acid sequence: CASSDEGHLGPQHF.

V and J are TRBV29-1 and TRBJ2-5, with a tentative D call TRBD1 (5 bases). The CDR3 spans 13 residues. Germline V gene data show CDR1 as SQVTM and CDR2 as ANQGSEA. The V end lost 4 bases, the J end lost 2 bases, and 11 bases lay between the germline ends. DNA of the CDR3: TGCAGCGTTGTCGGACACGATCAAGAGACCCAGTACTTC. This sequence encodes CSVVGHDQETQYF.

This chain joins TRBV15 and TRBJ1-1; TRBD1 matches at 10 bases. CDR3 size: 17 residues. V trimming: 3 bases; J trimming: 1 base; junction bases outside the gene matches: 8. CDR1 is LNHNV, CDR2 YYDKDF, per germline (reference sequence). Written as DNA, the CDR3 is TGTGCCACCAGCAGTCCCCGGGACAGGGGTGGGAACACTGAAGCTTTCTTT. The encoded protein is CATSSPRDRGGNTEAFF.